The TCR beta chain under discussion was sequenced for a study of T-cell reconstitution after alpha-beta-depleted transplantation in children. Study results and limitations: There were reportedly several hundred expanded graft clones from which alpha-beta T cells came about two months after transplant.

V lost 2 bases and J 3 bases, leaving 11 bases between the germline ends. The CDR3 has 14 residues. About this clonotype: Its antigen remains unknown.

Using unique molecular identifiers, the investigators prepared the TCRbeta library. MiXCR was run by TCRdb on the PCR reads, yielding one entry per CDR3 protein. The sample includes about 900,000 distinct CDR3 sequences, around 30% of them seen just once. This chain links TRBV12-3 or TRBV12-4 with TRBJ2-7; D may be TRBD1 or TRBD2 (5 bases each). The sample in question was PBMCs, mostly from graft donor cells, obtained 360 days after TCRalphabeta/CD19-depleted stem cell transplant. This TCR was sampled from a boy in the first two years of life who had a stem cell transplant for SCID, so the T cells may come from the graft donor. The chain's CDR3 is CASSLWDRIYEQYF. The CDR3 DNA follows: TGTGCCAGCAGTTTATGGGACCGGATCTACGAGCAGTACTTC.